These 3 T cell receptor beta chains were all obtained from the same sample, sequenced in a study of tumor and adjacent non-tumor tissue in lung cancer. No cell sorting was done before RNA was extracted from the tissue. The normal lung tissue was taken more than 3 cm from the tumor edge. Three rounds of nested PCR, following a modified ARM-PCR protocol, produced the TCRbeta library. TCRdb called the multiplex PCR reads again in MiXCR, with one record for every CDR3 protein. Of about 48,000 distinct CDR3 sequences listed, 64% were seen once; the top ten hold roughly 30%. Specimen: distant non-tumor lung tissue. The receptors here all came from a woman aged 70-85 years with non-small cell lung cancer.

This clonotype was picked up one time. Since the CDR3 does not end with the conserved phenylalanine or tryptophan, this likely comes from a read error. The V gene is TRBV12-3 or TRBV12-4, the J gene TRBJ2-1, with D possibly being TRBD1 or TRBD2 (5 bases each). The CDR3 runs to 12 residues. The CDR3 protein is CASSSRGDDQFI. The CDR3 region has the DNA TGTGCCAGCAGTTCTCGGGGCGATGATCAGTTCATC.

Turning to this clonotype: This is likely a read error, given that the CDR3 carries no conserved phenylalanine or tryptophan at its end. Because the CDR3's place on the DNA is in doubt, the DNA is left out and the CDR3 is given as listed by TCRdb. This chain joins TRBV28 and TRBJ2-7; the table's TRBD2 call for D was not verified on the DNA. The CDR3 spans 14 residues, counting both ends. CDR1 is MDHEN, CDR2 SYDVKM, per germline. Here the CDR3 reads CATLTSGSPNEHYL.

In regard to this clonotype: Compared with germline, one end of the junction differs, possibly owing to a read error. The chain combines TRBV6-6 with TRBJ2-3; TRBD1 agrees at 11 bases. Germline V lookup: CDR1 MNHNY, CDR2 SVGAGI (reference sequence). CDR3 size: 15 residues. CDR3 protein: CAGSSGTGGADMQYF. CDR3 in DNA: TGTGCCGGCAGCTCCGGGACAGGGGGTGCAGATATGCAGTATTTT.